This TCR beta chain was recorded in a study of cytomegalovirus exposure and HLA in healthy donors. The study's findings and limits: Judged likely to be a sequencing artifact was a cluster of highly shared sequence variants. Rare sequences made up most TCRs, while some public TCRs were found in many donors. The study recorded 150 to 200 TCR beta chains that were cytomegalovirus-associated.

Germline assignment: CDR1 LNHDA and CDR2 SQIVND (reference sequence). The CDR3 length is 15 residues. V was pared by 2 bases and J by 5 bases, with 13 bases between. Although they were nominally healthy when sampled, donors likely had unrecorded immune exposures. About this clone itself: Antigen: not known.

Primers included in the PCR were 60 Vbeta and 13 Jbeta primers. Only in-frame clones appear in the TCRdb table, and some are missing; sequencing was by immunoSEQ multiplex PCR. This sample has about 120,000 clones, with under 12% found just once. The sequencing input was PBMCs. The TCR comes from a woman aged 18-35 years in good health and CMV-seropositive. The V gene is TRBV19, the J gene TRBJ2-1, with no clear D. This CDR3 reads CASSIRLVYNNEQFF. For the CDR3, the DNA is TGTGCCAGTAGTATAAGGCTAGTCTATAACAATGAGCAGTTCTTC.